These 30 T cell receptor beta chains originate from one sample sequenced in a study of cytomegalovirus exposure and HLA in healthy donors. Primers included in the PCR were 60 Vbeta and 13 Jbeta primers. Measured with immunoSEQ multiplex PCR; TCRdb has only the in-frame clones, and not every one. The sample holds approximately 110,000 clones, about 61% seen once. The specimen sequenced was PBMCs. Source of these receptors: a woman aged 25 to 39 in good health and CMV-seronegative.

V is TRBV30 and J is TRBJ1-6, with 12 bases matching TRBD1. V lost 2 bases and J lost 5; bases outside the gene matches: 10. The length of the CDR3 is 18 residues. Per the germline V gene, CDR1 is GTSNPN and CDR2 is SVGIG (reference sequence). CDR3 residues: CAWSQPGQGAGNNSPLHF. CDR3 nucleotide sequence: TGTGCCTGGAGTCAACCGGGACAGGGGGCGGGGAATAATTCACCCCTCCACTTT.

Points on this clone: Other DNA sequences in this specimen translate into the identical CDR3. The chain recombines TRBV9 with TRBJ2-7, with TRBD2 matching over 14 bases. Trimming cost V 2 bases and J 3 bases; bases outside gene matches: 1. The CDR3 is 15 amino acids. Looked up from germline, CDR1 is SGDLS and CDR2 is YYNGEE. The CDR3 nucleotides are TGTGCCAGCAGCGTTGGGACTAGCGGGAGCTACGAGCAGTACTTC. This translates into CASSVGTSGSYEQYF.

This clone appeared a few times. This chain joins TRBV6-5 and TRBJ2-2; the D is unclear. Germline V gives CDR1 MNHEY, CDR2 SVGAGI. V was pared by 2 bases and J by 2 bases, with 9 bases between. This CDR3 spans 15 amino acids. CDR3 sequence: CASSYRLDNTGELFF. Written as DNA, the CDR3 is TGTGCCAGCAGTTACCGCCTAGACAACACCGGGGAGCTGTTTTTT.

The V and J genes are TRBV6-1 and TRBJ2-1; 14 bases are a match to TRBD2. The germline gives CDR1 MNHNS, CDR2 SASEGT. Unmatched junction bases numbered 7, after V lost 5 bases and J lost 13 bases. The length of the CDR3 is 14 residues. CDR3 region: CASSPLGLAGAQFF. The CDR3 region has the DNA TGTGCCAGCAGTCCGCTGGGACTAGCGGGAGCCCAGTTCTTC.

This clone was seen just once. The genes are TRBV6-1 and TRBJ2-2, with 10 bases that match TRBD2. With 7 bases clipped from V and 0 bases from J, the junction kept 2 bases outside the gene matches. This CDR3 contains 15 residues. Germline CDR1 and CDR2: MNHNS and SASEGT. Here the CDR3 DNA reads TGTGCCAGCAACCTAGCGGGAGCGAACACCGGGGAGCTGTTTTTT. Amino acid sequence: CASNLAGANTGELFF.

This clone has just a few counts. The chain recombines TRBV14 with TRBJ1-1; maybe TRBD1 (6 bases). The germline CDR1 and CDR2 sequences are SGHDN and FVKESK. This CDR3 comprises 16 residues. With 3 bases removed from V and 1 base from J, the gap between germline ends came to 15 bases. The CDR3 DNA sequence: TGTGCCAGCAGCCACTGGGAAGACAGGAGGAACACTGAAGCTTTCTTT. Residues: CASSHWEDRRNTEAFF.

This chain links TRBV15 with TRBJ2-2; D gene unclear. Trimming stripped 1 base from V and 3 bases from J, with 12 bases between. CDR1 is LNHNV, CDR2 YYDKDF, per germline (reference sequence). This CDR3 contains 16 residues. CDR3 protein: CATSRGESSDTGELFF. The CDR3 nucleotides read TGTGCCACCAGCAGAGGTGAGAGCTCGGACACCGGGGAGCTGTTTTTT.

CDR3 in DNA: TGTGCCAGTAGTCCACGACAGGAGGAGGAGACCCAGTACTTC. This encodes CASSPRQEEETQYF. The genes are TRBV19 and TRBJ2-5; maybe TRBD1 (6 bases). Between the trimmed V and J ends, which lost 5 bases and 5 bases, there was a span of 15 bases. CDR3 length: 14 residues. The germline gives CDR1 LNHDA, CDR2 SQIVND (reference sequence).

The chain is built from TRBV6-6 and TRBJ2-7, with 9 bases aligning to TRBD2. The CDR3 spans 16 residues. Germline lookup yields CDR1 MNHNY and CDR2 SVGAGI (reference sequence). Trimming removed 6 bases from V and 3 bases from J; junction bases left unmatched: 12. The CDR3 is CASSLLIGTSRYEQYF. DNA for the CDR3: TGTGCCAGCAGCCTACTAATCGGGACTAGCCGCTACGAGCAGTACTTC.

Concerning this clone itself: The sample carries other DNA sequences with the same CDR3. J is TRBJ1-6 and V is TRBV7-9; D unclear. CDR3 size: 15 residues. Germline V gene lookup returns CDR1 SEHNR and CDR2 FQNEAQ (reference sequence). Deletions cut 2 bases from V and 7 bases from J, with 12 bases between. The CDR3 here is CASSLLSPLNSPLHF. Here the CDR3 DNA reads TGTGCCAGCAGCTTACTATCACCCCTGAATTCACCCCTCCACTTT.

The gene calls are TRBV14 and TRBJ2-3; TRBD1 agrees at 7 bases. The J segment lost 3 bases and the V segment lost 5 bases, leaving 11 bases of the junction unmatched. The germline gives CDR1 SGHDN, CDR2 FVKESK. The CDR3 runs 16 residues. CDR3 sequence: CASSTRQGGFTDTQYF. CDR3 coding DNA: TGTGCCAGCAGCACCCGACAGGGTGGGTTTACAGATACGCAGTATTTT.

This clone was counted only a few times. This chain uses TRBV10-3 with TRBJ2-3; TRBD1 might be the D (6 bases). V was cut by 7 bases and J by 1 base, with 9 bases left in between. The CDR3 spans 13 residues. Germline V gives CDR1 ENHRY, CDR2 SYGVKD. The CDR3 sequence is CAINRQGTDTQYF. The DNA for the CDR3 is TGTGCCATCAATCGACAGGGCACAGATACGCAGTATTTT.

V usage is TRBV7-2 and J usage is TRBJ2-3; possibly TRBD2 for D (6 bases). V lost 5 bases to trimming and J lost 2 bases, with 17 bases between them. Germline lookup yields CDR1 SGHTA and CDR2 FQGNSA. The CDR3 length is 16 residues. The CDR3 sequence is CASSPRPGLITDTQYF. In DNA form, the CDR3 reads TGTGCCAGCAGCCCAAGGCCGGGACTTATCACAGATACGCAGTATTTT.

The chain joins TRBV28 to TRBJ1-4; 9 bases are shared with TRBD1. The germline V gene has CDR1 MDHEN and CDR2 SYDVKM. The length of the CDR3 is 14 residues. The V gene end was trimmed by 10 bases and the J gene end by 8 bases; junction bases not matched to a gene: 11. This chain's CDR3 is CATLRDREGEKLFF. The CDR3 DNA reads as TGTGCCACCCTCCGGGACAGGGAGGGCGAAAAACTGTTTTTT.

This sequence joins TRBV7-2 and TRBJ2-3; a possible D gene is TRBD2 (6 bases). The germline V and J ends were trimmed by 7 bases and 6 bases, with 17 bases remaining between them. The CDR3 length is 14 residues. Per germline, CDR1 SGHTA and CDR2 FQGNSA. As DNA, the CDR3 is TGTGCCAGCAACACGGGACTCCCAGGGGATACGCAGTATTTT. It encodes CASNTGLPGDTQYF.

This clone was detected only once. CDR3: CASSQSAGTGEDEEKLFF. The CDR3 DNA is TGTGCCAGCAGCCAATCAGCCGGGACAGGGGAAGATGAAGAAAAACTGTTTTTT. The V call is TRBV16, the J call TRBJ1-4; 10 nucleotides match TRBD1. This CDR3 is built from 18 residues. Germline V gives CDR1 KGHSY, CDR2 FQNENV. V dropped 0 bases and J dropped 8; count of bases not matched to a gene: 12.

The gene calls are TRBV19 and TRBJ2-1; 7 bases fit TRBD2. The CDR3 length is 14 residues. V was clipped by 7 bases and J by 3 bases; unmatched bases: 6. Germline CDR1 LNHDA, CDR2 SQIVND (reference sequence). The CDR3 here is CASKLAPNYNEQFF. Here the CDR3 DNA reads TGTGCCAGTAAACTAGCGCCCAACTACAATGAGCAGTTCTTC.

The CDR3 coding sequence is TGTGCCAGCAGTTCCGACAGGGATTTCACCGGGGAGCTGTTTTTT. Residues: CASSSDRDFTGELFF. The chain couples TRBV6-5 to TRBJ2-2; 7 nucleotides agree with TRBD1. The germline V gene encodes CDR1 MNHEY and CDR2 SVGAGI. The length of the CDR3 is 15 residues. V was pared by 4 bases and J by 4 bases, with 6 bases of the junction left unmatched.

This rearrangement joins TRBV27 to TRBJ1-4; D uncertain. V lost 6 bases and J lost 0, with 11 bases in between. Germline V gene sequence: CDR1 MNHEY, CDR2 SMNVEV (reference sequence). The CDR3 extends over 15 amino acids. The chain's CDR3 is CASRYEGATNEKLFF. The CDR3 region has the DNA TGTGCCAGCAGGTACGAGGGAGCAACTAATGAAAAACTGTTTTTT.

The V and J genes are TRBV15 and TRBJ2-5; 7 bases align to TRBD1. Germline CDR1 and CDR2: LNHNV and YYDKDF (reference sequence). The CDR3 runs to 15 residues. With V trimmed by 4 bases and J by 9 bases, 14 bases remained unmatched. The chain's CDR3 is CATSTTHRQGWAQYF. The CDR3 DNA sequence: TGTGCCACCAGCACAACCCACAGACAGGGCTGGGCCCAGTACTTC.

This chain links TRBV28 with TRBJ1-4; D gene uncertain. The CDR3 has 12 amino acids. From germline, CDR1 is MDHEN and CDR2 SYDVKM. The CDR3 nucleotides read TGTGCGTCGGGCAGCGGTAATGAAAAACTGTTTTTT. Protein sequence: CASGSGNEKLFF.

The sample holds a few counts of this clone. The gene calls are TRBV11-2 and TRBJ1-2; tentative D call: TRBD1 (5 bases). The germline V gene has CDR1 SGHAT and CDR2 FQNNGV. This CDR3 region has 14 residues. Trimming removed 2 bases at V and 4 bases at J, with 11 bases between. As DNA, the CDR3 is TGTGCCAGCAGCTTAATGACAGCGAGCTATGGCTACACCTTC. Its protein product is CASSLMTASYGYTF.

This sequence joins TRBV7-2 and TRBJ2-1; maybe TRBD1 (5 bases). CDR1 is SGHTA, CDR2 FQGNSA, per germline. This CDR3 spans 15 amino acids. V was shortened by 1 base and J by 2 bases, with 9 bases between the two germline ends. CDR3 region: CASSLDTRAYNEQFF. CDR3 bases: TGTGCCAGCAGCTTAGATACCAGGGCCTACAATGAGCAGTTCTTC.

This clone was counted only a few times. V usage is TRBV7-9 and J usage is TRBJ2-3; the match to TRBD2 covers 7 bases. The CDR3 extends over 16 amino acids. Germline V lookup: CDR1 SEHNR, CDR2 FQNEAQ (reference sequence). V was clipped by 3 bases and J by 1 base; unmatched bases: 7. CDR3 in DNA: TGTGCCAGCAGCTTTCTACTAGCGAAAGGCACAGATACGCAGTATTTT. Its protein is CASSFLLAKGTDTQYF.

V is TRBV5-6 and J is TRBJ1-2; TRBD1 agrees at 7 bases. This CDR3 region has 14 residues. V lost 2 bases to trimming and J lost 7 bases; unmatched junction nucleotides: 8. Germline CDR1 reads SGHDT; CDR2 reads YYEEEE. The CDR3 region is CASSFSQGVGGYTF. The CDR3 coding sequence is TGTGCCAGCAGCTTCAGTCAGGGGGTAGGTGGCTACACCTTC.

This chain joins TRBV29-1 and TRBJ1-1, with 10 nucleotides matching TRBD1. Trimming cost V 6 bases and J 8 bases; bases outside gene matches: 9. CDR1 is SQVTM, CDR2 ANQGSEA, per germline. CDR3 length: 13 amino acids. CDR3 loop: CSVDRGLTAEAFF. CDR3 nucleotides: TGCAGCGTAGACAGGGGGCTTACCGCGGAAGCTTTCTTT.

J is TRBJ1-3 and V is TRBV19; perhaps TRBD1 as D (5 bases). The CDR3 length is 15 residues. Germline loops: CDR1 LNHDA, CDR2 SQIVND (reference sequence). V lost 4 bases and J 7 bases, leaving 17 bases between the germline ends. CDR3 sequence (DNA): TGTGCCAGTAGTAGGACAAGGGTTGGCTTGAACACCATATATTTT. This gives the protein CASSRTRVGLNTIYF.

The V gene is TRBV27, the J gene TRBJ1-4; 8 bases map to TRBD1. The CDR3 sequence is 15 residues long. Germline trimming cut 5 bases from V and 5 bases from J; bases unmatched to any gene: 7. The germline V gene has CDR1 MNHEY and CDR2 SMNVEV (reference sequence). The CDR3 reads CASSTRTGINEKLFF. The CDR3 DNA follows: TGTGCCAGCAGTACCCGGACAGGGATAAATGAAAAACTGTTTTTT.

The chain has TRBV7-9 and TRBJ2-2, with D maybe TRBD1 (6 bases). The CDR3 totals 15 residues. The germline V gene encodes CDR1 SEHNR and CDR2 FQNEAQ (reference sequence). Trimming stripped 5 bases from V and 6 bases from J, with 16 bases between. The CDR3 nucleotides are TGTGCCAGCAGCCCCCTCCAGGGGTATCCCGGGGAGCTGTTTTTT. Its protein product is CASSPLQGYPGELFF.

This clone was counted a few times. The chain recombines TRBV28 with TRBJ1-1; no firm D call. The CDR3 consists of 12 residues. V lost 10 bases and J 5 bases, leaving 14 bases between the germline ends. From germline, CDR1 is MDHEN and CDR2 SYDVKM. The CDR3 DNA reads as TGTGCCACCGTCCCCGGGAAGACTGAAGCTTTCTTT. The encoded protein is CATVPGKTEAFF.